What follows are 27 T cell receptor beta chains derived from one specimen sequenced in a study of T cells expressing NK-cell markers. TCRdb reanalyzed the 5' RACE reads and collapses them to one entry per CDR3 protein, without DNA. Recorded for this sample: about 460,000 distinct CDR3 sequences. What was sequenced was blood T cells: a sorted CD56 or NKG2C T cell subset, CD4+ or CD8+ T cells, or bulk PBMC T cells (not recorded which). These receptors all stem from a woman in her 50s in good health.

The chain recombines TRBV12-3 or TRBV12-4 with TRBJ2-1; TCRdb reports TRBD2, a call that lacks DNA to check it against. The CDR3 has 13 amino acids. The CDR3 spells CASSPTPSGEQFF.

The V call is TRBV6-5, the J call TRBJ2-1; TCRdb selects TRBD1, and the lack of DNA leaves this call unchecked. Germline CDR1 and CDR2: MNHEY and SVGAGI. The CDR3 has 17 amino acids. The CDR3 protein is CASSYSRPPDSYNEQFF.

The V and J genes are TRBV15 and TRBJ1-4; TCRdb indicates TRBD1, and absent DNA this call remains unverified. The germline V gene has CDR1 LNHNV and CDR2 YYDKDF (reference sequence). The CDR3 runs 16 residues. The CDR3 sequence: CATSRDLSGPNEKLFF.

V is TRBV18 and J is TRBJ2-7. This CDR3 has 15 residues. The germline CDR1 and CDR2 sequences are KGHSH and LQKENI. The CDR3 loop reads CASSPMAGYSYEQYF.

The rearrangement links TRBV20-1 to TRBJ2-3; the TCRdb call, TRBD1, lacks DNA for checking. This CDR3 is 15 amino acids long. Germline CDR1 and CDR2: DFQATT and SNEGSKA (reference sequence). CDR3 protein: CSARDPGESPDTQYF.

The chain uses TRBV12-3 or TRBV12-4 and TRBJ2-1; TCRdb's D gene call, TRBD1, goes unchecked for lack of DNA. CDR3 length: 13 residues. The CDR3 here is CATRTGGRNEQFF.

CDR3 in amino acids: CASSPGQGRDTQYF. The chain uses TRBV12-3 or TRBV12-4 and TRBJ2-3; the TCRdb call, TRBD1, lacks DNA for checking. This CDR3 spans 14 amino acids.

CDR3 sequence reads: CSAERLGQGVSIDTQYF. V and J are TRBV20-1 and TRBJ2-3; TCRdb's D gene call, TRBD1, goes unchecked for lack of DNA. CDR1 is DFQATT and CDR2 is SNEGSKA in the germline V gene (reference sequence). The CDR3 spans 17 residues.

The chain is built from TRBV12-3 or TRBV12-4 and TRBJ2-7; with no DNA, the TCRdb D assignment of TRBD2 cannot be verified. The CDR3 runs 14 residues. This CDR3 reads CASSSYSGGYEQYF.

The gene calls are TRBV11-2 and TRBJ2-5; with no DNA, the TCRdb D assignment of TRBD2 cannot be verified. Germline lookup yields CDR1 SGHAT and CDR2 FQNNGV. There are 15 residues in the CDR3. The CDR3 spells CASRPSGGSERTQYF.

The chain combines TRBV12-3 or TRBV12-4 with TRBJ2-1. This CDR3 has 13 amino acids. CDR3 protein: CASSLFGQNEQFF.

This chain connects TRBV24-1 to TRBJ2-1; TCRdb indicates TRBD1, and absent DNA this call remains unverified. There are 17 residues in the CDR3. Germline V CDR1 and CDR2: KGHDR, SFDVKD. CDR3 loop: CATSDLRDPSSINEQFF.

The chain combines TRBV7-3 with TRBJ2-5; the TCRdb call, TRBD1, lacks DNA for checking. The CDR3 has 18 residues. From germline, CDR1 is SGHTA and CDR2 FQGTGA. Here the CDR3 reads CASSSTPSDRVKKETQYF.

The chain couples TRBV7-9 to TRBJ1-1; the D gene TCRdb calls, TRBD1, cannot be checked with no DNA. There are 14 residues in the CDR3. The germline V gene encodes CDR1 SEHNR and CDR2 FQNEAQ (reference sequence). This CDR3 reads CASSLVRGQGEAFF.

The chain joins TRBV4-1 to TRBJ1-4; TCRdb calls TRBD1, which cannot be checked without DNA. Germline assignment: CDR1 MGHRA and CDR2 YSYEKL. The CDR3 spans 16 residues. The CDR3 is CASSQDRTELNEKLFF.

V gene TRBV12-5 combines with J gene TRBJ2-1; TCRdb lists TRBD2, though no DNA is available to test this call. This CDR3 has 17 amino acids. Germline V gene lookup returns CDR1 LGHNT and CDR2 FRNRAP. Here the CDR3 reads CASGNQRGTSSYNEQFF.

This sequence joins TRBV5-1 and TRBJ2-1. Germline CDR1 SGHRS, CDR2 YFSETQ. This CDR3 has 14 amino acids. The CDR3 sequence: CASRYVGDYNEQFF. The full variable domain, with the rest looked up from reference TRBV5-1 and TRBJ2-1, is KAGVTQTPRYLIKTRGQQVTLSCSPISGHRSVSWYQQTPGQGLQFLFEYFSETQRNKGNFPGRFSGRQFSNSRSEMNVSTLELGDSALYLCASRYVGDYNEQFFGPGTRLTVL.

This CDR3 is CASSFPQMNTEAFF. The chain employs TRBV5-6 and TRBJ1-1. This CDR3 contains 14 residues. CDR1 is SGHDT, CDR2 YYEEEE, per germline.

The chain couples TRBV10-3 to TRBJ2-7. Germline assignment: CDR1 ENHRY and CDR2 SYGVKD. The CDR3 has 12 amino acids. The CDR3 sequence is CAAGRGRDEQYF.

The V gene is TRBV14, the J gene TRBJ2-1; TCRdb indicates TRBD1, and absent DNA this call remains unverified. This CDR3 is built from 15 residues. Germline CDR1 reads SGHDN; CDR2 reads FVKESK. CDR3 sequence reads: CASSQLQISRDEQFF.

The CDR3 loop reads CSAKRQGGYGYTF. The V and J genes are TRBV20-1 and TRBJ1-2; TCRdb lists TRBD1, though no DNA is available to test this call. CDR1 is DFQATT and CDR2 is SNEGSKA in the germline V gene (reference sequence). The CDR3 consists of 13 residues.

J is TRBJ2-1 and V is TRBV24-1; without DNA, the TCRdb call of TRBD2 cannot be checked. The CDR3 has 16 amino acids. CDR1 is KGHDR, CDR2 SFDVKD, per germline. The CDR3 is CATSDLQPGGYNEQFF.

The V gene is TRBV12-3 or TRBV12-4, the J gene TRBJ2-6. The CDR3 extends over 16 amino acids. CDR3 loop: CASSFRQGSGANVLTF.

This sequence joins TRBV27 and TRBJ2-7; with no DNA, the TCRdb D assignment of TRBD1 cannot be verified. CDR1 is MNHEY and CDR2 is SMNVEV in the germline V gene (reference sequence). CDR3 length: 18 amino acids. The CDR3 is CASSLGPPSAVGSYEQYF.

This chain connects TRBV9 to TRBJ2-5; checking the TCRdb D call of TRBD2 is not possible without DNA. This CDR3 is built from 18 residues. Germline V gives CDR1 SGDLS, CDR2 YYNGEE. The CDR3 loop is CASSASWTSGMDGETQYF. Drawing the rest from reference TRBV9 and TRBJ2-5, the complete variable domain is DSGVTQTPKHLITATGQRVTLRCSPRSGDLSVYWYQQSLDQGLQFLIQYYNGEERAKGNILERFSAQQFPDLHSELNLSSLELGDSALYFCASSASWTSGMDGETQYFGPGTRLLVL.

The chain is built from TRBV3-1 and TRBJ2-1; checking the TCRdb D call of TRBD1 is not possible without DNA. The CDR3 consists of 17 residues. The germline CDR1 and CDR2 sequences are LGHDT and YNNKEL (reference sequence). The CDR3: CASSYGLGGRTYNEQFF.

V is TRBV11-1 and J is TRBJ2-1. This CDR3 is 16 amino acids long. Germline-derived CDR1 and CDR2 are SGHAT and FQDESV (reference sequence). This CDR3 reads CASSLAIADSYNEQFF. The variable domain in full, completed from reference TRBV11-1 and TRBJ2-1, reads EAEVAQSPRYKITEKSQAVAFWCDPISGHATLYWYRQILGQGPELLVQFQDESVVDDSQLPKDRFSAERLKGVDSTLKIQPAELGDSAMYLCASSLAIADSYNEQFFGPGTRLTVL.